This note documents a single T cell receptor beta chain sequence. Its target is not known. No patient had autoimmune disease or received systemic immunosuppression. Libraries were prepared by immunoSEQ multiplex PCR; TCRdb keeps only in-frame clonotypes and omits some of them. This repertoire shows some 75,000 clones, 85% found once; its top ten account for 3.1%. This sample is drawn from a study of OX40 agonist ivuxolimab in advanced cancers. Study background: Each patient was given ivuxolimab into a vein every 2 weeks, at 0.01 to 10 mg/kg. Three patients showed partial responses: one hepatocellular carcinoma and two cutaneous melanoma cases. The study's findings and limits: Among the lowest peripheral clonal expansion occurred in 0.1-3.0 mg/kg partial responders.

Germline assignment: CDR1 SQVTM and CDR2 ANQGSEA. CDR3 length: 13 residues. Trimming removed 6 bases from V and 3 bases from J; junction bases left unmatched: 5. The sequence derives from an adult with an advanced solid tumor such as melanoma, head and neck, liver or kidney cancer. Sequences were derived from CD4+ or CD8+ T cells sorted from blood, sampled in a trial of the OX40 agonist ivuxolimab. This chain joins TRBV29-1 and TRBJ1-1; TRBD1 aligns across 9 bases. For the CDR3, the DNA is TGCAGCGTAAAAGACAGGGGGGACACTGAAGCTTTCTTT. Translation: CSVKDRGDTEAFF.